Below are 32 T cell receptor beta chains sequenced from a single sample in a study of monozygotic twins with inflammatory bowel disease (dated by TCRdb to between 2017 and 2020). Libraries were made using 5' RACE. Instrument used: Illumina HiSeq 2500. TCRdb reprocessed the public reads and reports one entry per CDR3 protein sequence, without DNA. This sample's table carries 150,000 to 200,000 distinct CDR3 sequences. The ten largest make up roughly 7% of the sample. The specimen was blood. The source is a human donor with ulcerative colitis or Crohn's disease, or a healthy co-twin of an affected twin (not recorded which).

This chain connects TRBV14 to TRBJ1-3. This CDR3 has 17 amino acids. Looked up from germline, CDR1 is SGHDN and CDR2 is FVKESK. The CDR3 loop is CASSQIGNTHSGNTIYF.

The chain recombines TRBV6-2 or TRBV6-3 with TRBJ2-7; lacking DNA, the TRBD1 call made by TCRdb goes unchecked. In germline, CDR1 is MNHEY, CDR2 SVGEGT. The CDR3 consists of 12 residues. The CDR3 sequence is CASSLLPGEQYF.

The CDR3: CASSFSGGNTEAFF. The V gene is TRBV5-1, the J gene TRBJ1-1; the TRBD1 assignment by TCRdb is unverifiable without DNA. Germline assignment: CDR1 SGHRS and CDR2 YFSETQ. The CDR3 is made up of 14 amino acids.

The CDR3 reads CASSYPGTGPKNIQYF. The gene calls are TRBV5-5 and TRBJ2-4; TCRdb indicates TRBD1, and absent DNA this call remains unverified. The CDR3 has 16 amino acids. Germline V CDR1 and CDR2: SGHKS, YYEKEE (reference sequence).

The genes are TRBV5-1 and TRBJ1-1. CDR1 SGHRS and CDR2 YFSETQ come from the germline V gene. The CDR3 length is 15 residues. The CDR3 reads CASSLDHTLNTEAFF.

The CDR3 loop is CATSRAASPTNEKLFF. J is TRBJ1-4 and V is TRBV15. The germline V gene encodes CDR1 LNHNV and CDR2 YYDKDF (reference sequence). The CDR3 loop spans 16 amino acids. Variable domain in full (rest from reference TRBV15 and TRBJ1-4): DAMVIQNPRYQVTQFGKPVTLSCSQTLNHNVMYWYQQKSSQAPKLLFHYYDKDFNNEADTPDNFQSRRPNTSFCFLDIRSPGLGDTAMYLCATSRAASPTNEKLFFGSGTQLSVL.

This chain links TRBV6-2 or TRBV6-3 with TRBJ2-5; the TRBD1 assignment by TCRdb is unverifiable without DNA. This CDR3 has 14 residues. Germline loops: CDR1 MNHEY, CDR2 SVGEGT. CDR3 sequence reads: CASTRGSQLGSQYF.

V is TRBV18 and J is TRBJ2-3; TCRdb selects TRBD1, and the lack of DNA leaves this call unchecked. In germline, CDR1 is KGHSH, CDR2 LQKENI. The CDR3 extends over 15 amino acids. The chain's CDR3 is CASSLHRVSTDTQYF.

The rearrangement links TRBV12-3 or TRBV12-4 to TRBJ2-3; TCRdb names TRBD1, which stays unverified in the absence of DNA. The CDR3 is 15 residues long. This CDR3 is CASSFPGQGEDTQYF.

This chain uses TRBV18 with TRBJ2-7. Germline CDR1 KGHSH, CDR2 LQKENI. There are 13 residues in the CDR3. The CDR3 spells CASSPPWGNEQYF.

The genes are TRBV27 and TRBJ2-3; lacking DNA, the TRBD2 call made by TCRdb goes unchecked. The CDR3 consists of 16 residues. Germline V gives CDR1 MNHEY, CDR2 SMNVEV (reference sequence). CDR3 protein: CASSPSGGYSTDTQYF.

CDR3 sequence: CASSLSPGQASNQPQHF. The chain links TRBV7-6 to TRBJ1-5; TCRdb lists TRBD1, though no DNA is available to test this call. The length of the CDR3 is 17 residues. CDR1 SGHVS and CDR2 FNYEAQ come from the germline V gene. Combining the CDR3 with reference TRBV7-6 and TRBJ1-5 gives the whole variable domain GAGVSQSPRYKVTKRGQDVALRCDPISGHVSLYWYRQALGQGPEFLTYFNYEAQQDKSGLPNDRFSAERPEGSISTLTIQRTEQRDSAMYRCASSLSPGQASNQPQHFGDGTRLSIL.

V is TRBV30 and J is TRBJ2-3; the D gene TCRdb calls, TRBD1, cannot be checked with no DNA. Germline CDR1 GTSNPN, CDR2 SVGIG (reference sequence). This CDR3 is 15 amino acids long. The CDR3 sequence: CAWSPQGGGTDTQYF.

CDR3 region: CASTPTTGRQETQYF. This chain joins TRBV27 and TRBJ2-5; TCRdb's assignment of TRBD1 cannot be checked, as there is no DNA. The CDR3 totals 15 residues. The V gene's germline CDR1 is MNHEY and CDR2 SMNVEV (reference sequence).

The CDR3 loop is CSASAGQPLHF. The chain joins TRBV20-1 to TRBJ1-6. This CDR3 is 11 amino acids long. Germline loops: CDR1 DFQATT, CDR2 SNEGSKA (reference sequence).

V and J are TRBV6-5 and TRBJ2-7. Germline lookup yields CDR1 MNHEY and CDR2 SVGAGI. CDR3 length: 14 amino acids. The CDR3 is CASSYSSKVGEQYF.

V and J are TRBV6-5 and TRBJ1-5; TCRdb outputs TRBD1, but without DNA this stays unchecked. The germline gives CDR1 MNHEY, CDR2 SVGAGI. The CDR3 runs 14 residues. The CDR3 loop reads CASSYRTGNQPQHF.

This chain links TRBV5-5 with TRBJ1-1; TCRdb selects TRBD1, and the lack of DNA leaves this call unchecked. The CDR3 totals 11 residues. Per the germline V gene, CDR1 is SGHKS and CDR2 is YYEKEE (reference sequence). CDR3 residues: CASKGRTEAFF.

The chain couples TRBV5-1 to TRBJ1-1; TCRdb's D call of TRBD1 is untestable without DNA. Germline V gene sequence: CDR1 SGHRS, CDR2 YFSETQ. There are 15 residues in the CDR3. This CDR3 is CASSLGLPLGTEAFF.

The rearrangement links TRBV5-1 to TRBJ2-1; lacking DNA, the TRBD1 call made by TCRdb goes unchecked. The germline V gene encodes CDR1 SGHRS and CDR2 YFSETQ. This CDR3 is 14 amino acids long. The CDR3: CASSLEGVFNEQFF.

The J gene is TRBJ1-6, the V gene TRBV11-2; TCRdb gives TRBD1 as the D gene, but with no DNA this cannot be confirmed. CDR1 and CDR2 from the germline V gene are SGHAT and FQNNGV. This CDR3 is 12 amino acids long. CDR3 sequence reads: CASTETGGPLHF. The full variable domain, in which reference TRBV11-2 and TRBJ1-6 provide the parts outside the CDR3, is EAGVAQSPRYKIIEKRQSVAFWCNPISGHATLYWYQQILGQGPKLLIQFQNNGVVDDSQLPKDRFSAERLKGVDSTLKIQPAKLEDSAVYLCASTETGGPLHFGNGTRLTVT.

This chain uses TRBV5-4 with TRBJ2-4. This CDR3 is built from 13 residues. Germline lookup yields CDR1 SGHNT and CDR2 YYREEE (reference sequence). The CDR3 reads CASSLDRKNIQYF.

This chain's CDR3 is CAWSPDILYGYTF. The chain recombines TRBV30 with TRBJ1-2. The germline CDR1 and CDR2 sequences are GTSNPN and SVGIG (reference sequence). The CDR3 totals 13 residues.

This rearrangement joins TRBV4-1 to TRBJ2-5; with no DNA, the TCRdb D assignment of TRBD1 cannot be verified. Germline V CDR1 and CDR2: MGHRA, YSYEKL. This CDR3 is 15 amino acids long. The CDR3 loop is CASSPNRGPGETQYF.

The rearrangement links TRBV12-3 or TRBV12-4 to TRBJ1-2. The CDR3 is 11 residues long. The CDR3: CASSNKYGYTF.

This rearrangement joins TRBV19 to TRBJ2-2; with no DNA, the TCRdb D assignment of TRBD2 cannot be verified. This CDR3 has 16 amino acids. Germline loops: CDR1 LNHDA, CDR2 SQIVND (reference sequence). CDR3 amino acids: CASRFQGGVLAGELFF.

The chain uses TRBV20-1 and TRBJ1-2; there is no DNA to check the TCRdb D call of TRBD1. The CDR3 runs 13 residues. Per germline, CDR1 DFQATT and CDR2 SNEGSKA (reference sequence). This chain's CDR3 is CSARGAGRYGYTF.

The chain has TRBV7-9 and TRBJ2-7; TCRdb lists TRBD1, though no DNA is available to test this call. The germline gives CDR1 SEHNR, CDR2 FQNEAQ (reference sequence). The CDR3 is 14 amino acids. The CDR3: CASNLDRVDYEQYF.

The chain is built from TRBV7-9 and TRBJ1-1; TCRdb outputs TRBD1, but without DNA this stays unchecked. The CDR3 covers 13 residues. CDR1 is SEHNR, CDR2 FQNEAQ, per germline (reference sequence). The CDR3 spells CASSLRTGTEAFF.

The V gene is TRBV11-1, the J gene TRBJ2-3; TCRdb's D call, TRBD1, is unchecked because there is no DNA. CDR3 length equals 16 residues. Germline-derived CDR1 and CDR2 are SGHAT and FQDESV (reference sequence). CDR3 sequence reads: CASSVNRGKSTDTQYF.

V gene TRBV5-1 combines with J gene TRBJ2-1; TCRdb's D call, TRBD1, is unchecked because there is no DNA. The CDR3 totals 14 residues. Germline CDR1 reads SGHRS; CDR2 reads YFSETQ. CDR3 loop: CASRAGQSYNEQFF. Full variable domain (rest looked up from reference TRBV5-1 and TRBJ2-1): KAGVTQTPRYLIKTRGQQVTLSCSPISGHRSVSWYQQTPGQGLQFLFEYFSETQRNKGNFPGRFSGRQFSNSRSEMNVSTLELGDSALYLCASRAGQSYNEQFFGPGTRLTVL.

This chain links TRBV6-6 with TRBJ2-3. This CDR3 region has 13 residues. Germline assignment: CDR1 MNHNY and CDR2 SVGAGI (reference sequence). CDR3 residues: CASSYFGTDTQYF.